The clone carrying this T cell receptor (beta chain) was observed at least ten times. This record comes from a study of T cells in Graves' hyperthyroidism and ophthalmopathy. TCR beta CDR3 regions were amplified from RNA. Carried out on the TCR CDR3, a first-round RT-PCR used the HTBI primer set. In TCRdb, the multiplex PCR reads were re-called with MiXCR into one record per CDR3 protein. The data hold 650,000 to 700,000 distinct CDR3 sequences, with roughly 17% observed a single time. The CDR3 length is 14 residues. With 6 bases clipped from V and 5 bases from J, the junction kept 7 bases outside the gene matches.

The rearrangement uses TRBV12-3 or TRBV12-4 and TRBJ2-1, with 7 bases aligning to TRBD1. Input material: blood. The receptor comes from a man between 45 and 60 years old with Graves' hyperthyroidism. The CDR3 coding sequence is TGTGCCAGCAGCCTACGACAGGGCCACAATGAGCAGTTCTTC. This gives the protein CASSLRQGHNEQFF.